The clone carrying this TCR beta chain has a handful of counts. Its antigen is not known. Roughly 0.45 to 1 ug RNA was reverse transcribed with random hexamers. TCR beta CDR3 was amplified by immunoSEQ multiplex PCR. This amplification extended across 54 Vbeta and 13 Jbeta segments. TCRdb fed the immunoSEQ multiplex PCR reads into MiXCR, producing one record per CDR3 protein. The sample includes about 76,000 distinct CDR3 sequences, over 85% seen only once; the top ten take 0.45% to 0.55%. TEMRA cells were enriched by FACS, while CD8+ and CD4+ T cells were obtained through a negative isolation that was performed magnetically. The data originate from a study of CD8 T cells in Susac syndrome. Regarding the study as a whole: In TEMRA cells and active patients, CD8+ clonal expansion in Susac reached its peak.

CDR1 and CDR2 from the germline V gene are MNHEY and SVGAGI. CDR3 length: 15 residues. With 2 bases clipped from V and 5 bases from J, the junction kept 8 bases outside the gene matches. The source material was CD8+ T cells from PBMCs. The TCR comes from a human donor with Susac syndrome. The chain recombines TRBV6-5 with TRBJ2-5; TRBD2 aligns across 7 bases. The CDR3, as DNA: TGTGCCAGCAGTTACGTATCTGGGGGAGGGGAGACCCAGTACTTC. Protein product: CASSYVSGGGETQYF.